This TCR beta chain came from a study of T cell clonotyping in hematopoietic cell transplantation. About the study: Recipients' pretransplant samples followed cytoreduction.

Findings and caveats of the study: Few recipient clonotypes overlapped donors; over 95% were de novo at given depth. After transplant, recipient diversity fell while pathologically expanded clonotypes grew through day 180.

TCRdb keeps only in-frame clones here, not all; method: immunoSEQ multiplex PCR. Of roughly 30,000 clones in the sample, approximately 82% were seen once. As for time point: recipient sample about 28 days before transplant, after cytoreduction. Samples: about 28 days before transplant, then days 30, 100 and 180 after. CDR3 size: 14 residues. The J segment lost 10 bases and the V segment lost 5 bases, leaving 6 bases of the junction unmatched. Germline CDR1 reads SEHNR; CDR2 reads FQNEAQ (reference sequence). This clone appeared a single time. Its antigen is as yet unknown. The sequenced sample was peripheral blood mononuclear cells, obtained before stem cell transplant. The sequence was collected from a man aged 35-49 years with acute myeloid leukemia. Some clones in this sample may be carry-over from other donors' samples. The chain is built from TRBV7-9 and TRBJ1-6, with TRBD1 identical over 9 bases. The CDR3 bases are TGTGCCAGCAGCCTCGGGACAGGGTCCTCACCCCTCCACTTT. Its protein product is CASSLGTGSSPLHF.